This T cell receptor (beta chain) was sequenced during a study of cytomegalovirus exposure and HLA in healthy donors. Both 60 Vbeta primers and 13 Jbeta primers went into the PCR. The table came from immunoSEQ multiplex PCR; TCRdb's copy has only in-frame clones and leaves some out. The sample includes 150,000 to 200,000 clones, approximately 80% of them seen just once. This receptor was obtained from a woman aged 25 to 39 in good health and CMV-seronegative. Sequenced sample: PBMCs.

In DNA form, the CDR3 reads TGTGCTAGTGGTTTGTCCCTATACCCCCCGATTGCAACTAATGAAAAACTGTTTTTT. Translation gives CASGLSLYPPIATNEKLFF. The J gene is TRBJ1-4, the V gene TRBV12-5; D unresolved. The CDR3 covers 19 residues. Germline CDR1 and CDR2: LGHNT and FRNRAP. V was trimmed by 2 bases and J by 0 bases, leaving 19 bases between them. The entire variable domain, with the rest obtained from reference TRBV12-5 and TRBJ1-4, is as follows: DARVTQTPRHKVTEMGQEVTMRCQPILGHNTVFWYRQTMMQGLELLAYFRNRAPLDDSGMPKDRFSAEMPDATLATLKIQPSEPRDSAVYFCASGLSLYPPIATNEKLFFGSGTQLSVL.